These 23 T cell receptor beta chains were sequenced from one sample in a study of blood T cell repertoires in COVID-19. Libraries were prepared by immunoSEQ multiplex PCR; TCRdb keeps only in-frame clonotypes and omits some of them. The table has 100,000 to 150,000 clones, around 90% seen once. Material for sequencing was peripheral blood. The receptors derive from a woman aged 55-70 years with COVID-19, enrolled during active disease.

The chain links TRBV21-1 to TRBJ2-1; TRBD2, as called in the table, went unchecked against the DNA. TRBV21-1 is noted as a pseudogene. The CDR3 covers 15 residues. For the CDR3, the DNA is TGTGCCAGCAGCATATCGGGGACTTTAGGAAATGAGCAGTTCTTC. This encodes CASSISGTLGNEQFF.

This sequence joins TRBV11-2 and TRBJ2-5; 8 positions match TRBD2. J gave up 6 bases and V 5 bases, and 8 bases lay outside the gene matches. This CDR3 region has 14 residues. Per germline, CDR1 SGHAT and CDR2 FQNNGV. CDR3 region: CASSASSGEKTQYF. Here the CDR3 DNA reads TGTGCCAGCAGCGCAAGTAGCGGGGAGAAGACCCAGTACTTC.

The genes are TRBV19 and TRBJ2-7; 10 positions agree with TRBD2. J lost 2 bases, V lost 3 bases, and 10 bases had no gene match. This CDR3 spans 17 amino acids. CDR1 and CDR2 from the germline V gene are LNHDA and SQIVND (reference sequence). The chain's CDR3 is CASSIHSGGALTYEQYF. CDR3 sequence (DNA): TGTGCCAGTAGTATCCACAGCGGGGGGGCCTTAACCTACGAGCAGTACTTC. Full variable domain (rest looked up from reference TRBV19 and TRBJ2-7): DGGITQSPKYLFRKEGQNVTLSCEQNLNHDAMYWYRQDPGQGLRLIYYSQIVNDFQKGDIAEGYSVSREKKESFPLTVTSAQKNPTAFYLCASSIHSGGALTYEQYFGPGTRLTVT.

This clone was observed a handful of times. The chain combines TRBV27 with TRBJ1-2; D might be TRBD1 (5 bases). CDR1 MNHEY and CDR2 SMNVEV come from the germline V gene (reference sequence). Trimming removed 2 bases at V and 8 bases at J, with 9 bases between. CDR3 size: 12 residues. The CDR3 nucleotides are TGTGCCAGCAGTTTAAATGGGGCGGGCTACACCTTC. It specifies CASSLNGAGYTF.

The V and J genes are TRBV2 and TRBJ1-1, with 11 bases identical to TRBD1. J was trimmed by 0 bases and V by 6 bases; bases with no gene match: 3. Germline CDR1 is SNHLY and CDR2 is FYNNEI. The CDR3 extends over 15 amino acids. In DNA, the CDR3 is TGTGCCAGCAGGGACAGGGGGCTTCTGAACACTGAAGCTTTCTTT. Amino acids: CASRDRGLLNTEAFF.

V is TRBV18 and J is TRBJ2-7; possibly TRBD1 for D (5 bases). V lost 2 bases, J lost 1 base, and 12 bases lay in between. Germline-derived CDR1 and CDR2 are KGHSH and LQKENI. CDR3 length equals 15 residues. The DNA of the CDR3 is TGTGCCAGCTCACCAAATGGGGCAGAGTCCTACGAGCAGTACTTC. Amino acids: CASSPNGAESYEQYF.

The J gene is TRBJ1-6, the V gene TRBV12-3 or TRBV12-4; 9 nucleotides line up with TRBD1. V was clipped by 5 bases and J by 9 bases; unmatched bases: 2. CDR3 size: 13 residues. CDR3 amino acids: CASSGDRVSPLHF. In nucleotides, the CDR3 is TGTGCCAGCAGTGGGGACAGGGTTTCACCCCTCCACTTT.

This chain uses TRBV7-2 with TRBJ1-3, with a possible D match to TRBD1 (5 bases). Germline lookup yields CDR1 SGHTA and CDR2 FQGNSA. Between the trimmed V and J ends, which lost 0 bases and 0 bases, there was a span of 15 bases. The CDR3 length is 18 residues. The CDR3 nucleotides are TGTGCCAGCAGCTTAGCCCCCTTAGGGGCGAACTCTGGAAACACCATATATTTT. Translation: CASSLAPLGANSGNTIYF.

J is TRBJ2-3 and V is TRBV14, with D possibly matching TRBD1 (6 bases). This CDR3 is built from 15 residues. Trimming cost V 1 base and J 8 bases, with 16 bases left between them. Germline-derived CDR1 and CDR2 are SGHDN and FVKESK. In DNA, the CDR3 is TGTGCCAGCAGCCAAGCCGGGGTTCGCAGGGGTACGCAGTATTTT. This sequence encodes CASSQAGVRRGTQYF.

The rearrangement uses TRBV4-3 and TRBJ2-3, with D possibly being TRBD1 (6 bases). V was clipped by 4 bases and J by 3 bases, with 17 bases between them. The germline V gene encodes CDR1 LGHNA and CDR2 YSLEER. This CDR3 is built from 16 residues. DNA of the CDR3: TGCGCCAGCAGCCGCGGTGCAGGGGATGGAACAGATACGCAGTATTTT. The encoded protein is CASSRGAGDGTDTQYF.

The rearrangement uses TRBV3-1 (or the pseudogene TRBV3-2) and TRBJ1-3; a weak D match, TRBD1 (5 bases). V lost 4 bases and J lost 4, with 14 bases in between. The CDR3 has 15 residues. From germline, CDR1 is LGHDT and CDR2 YNNKEL (reference sequence). The CDR3 DNA sequence: TGTGCCAGCAGCCCCCTTGGAGGGGCAGGAAACACCATATATTTT. It translates to CASSPLGGAGNTIYF.

This sequence joins TRBV9 and TRBJ1-1; the D is unclear. V was shortened by 4 bases and J by 4 bases, with 11 bases between the two germline ends. Germline assignment: CDR1 SGDLS and CDR2 YYNGEE. This CDR3 is 13 amino acids long. CDR3 in DNA: TGTGCCAGCAGCCCTCACGCGGGCACTGAAGCTTTCTTT. Translation: CASSPHAGTEAFF. The full variable domain, rest sourced from reference TRBV9 and TRBJ1-1, is DSGVTQTPKHLITATGQRVTLRCSPRSGDLSVYWYQQSLDQGLQFLIQYYNGEERAKGNILERFSAQQFPDLHSELNLSSLELGDSALYFCASSPHAGTEAFFGQGTRLTVV.

The chain is built from TRBV19 and TRBJ1-2; the D gene is possibly TRBD1 (6 bases). The CDR3 runs to 15 residues. Trimming removed 1 base from V and 5 bases from J, with 14 bases in between. Germline V gene data show CDR1 as LNHDA and CDR2 as SQIVND (reference sequence). This CDR3 is CASSIVGQPSYGYTF. In DNA form, the CDR3 reads TGTGCCAGTAGTATAGTTGGACAGCCTTCTTATGGCTACACCTTC. The complete variable domain, with remaining parts taken from reference TRBV19 and TRBJ1-2, reads DGGITQSPKYLFRKEGQNVTLSCEQNLNHDAMYWYRQDPGQGLRLIYYSQIVNDFQKGDIAEGYSVSREKKESFPLTVTSAQKNPTAFYLCASSIVGQPSYGYTFGSGTRLTVV.

This chain connects TRBV18 to TRBJ1-2; possible D gene TRBD1, 5 bases. CDR3 length: 13 residues. CDR1 and CDR2 (germline): KGHSH, LQKENI. V was trimmed by 3 bases and J by 8 bases, leaving 13 bases between them. The CDR3 nucleotides read TGTGCCAGCTCACCGGGGACTATTATGGGCTACACCTTC. It is translated as CASSPGTIMGYTF.

As DNA, the CDR3 is TGTGCCAGTAGTACTACAGGGGTAGGCACAGATACGCAGTATTTT. Encoded protein: CASSTTGVGTDTQYF. The genes are TRBV19 and TRBJ2-3, with 7 bases matching TRBD1. V trimming: 4 bases; J trimming: 1 base; junction bases outside the gene matches: 5. CDR3 size: 15 residues. Looked up from germline, CDR1 is LNHDA and CDR2 is SQIVND (reference sequence).

V gene TRBV6-5 combines with J gene TRBJ1-1; D is uncertain. V was cut by 2 bases and J by 1 base, with 11 bases left in between. This CDR3 is built from 15 residues. Germline lookup yields CDR1 MNHEY and CDR2 SVGAGI. The CDR3 reads CASSYPGKGNTEAFF. CDR3 DNA sequence: TGTGCCAGCAGTTACCCGGGAAAGGGGAACACTGAAGCTTTCTTT.

This clone was seen only once. The rearrangement links TRBV7-3 to TRBJ1-6; a possible D gene is TRBD1 (6 bases). From germline, CDR1 is SGHTA and CDR2 FQGTGA. Between the trimmed V and J ends, which lost 0 bases and 10 bases, there was a span of 13 bases. The CDR3 has 15 amino acids. CDR3 DNA sequence: TGTGCCAGCAGCTTAACGAGGGTGGACAGATCACCCCTCCACTTT. As protein: CASSLTRVDRSPLHF.

The V gene is TRBV11-3, the J gene TRBJ2-1, with 7 bases fitting TRBD1. V gave up 5 bases and J gave up 5 bases; unmatched junction bases: 9. CDR1 is SGHNT, CDR2 YENEEA, per germline. This CDR3 has 15 residues. CDR3 DNA: TGTGCCAGCAGCCCCCGACAGGGCCCACACAATGAGCAGTTCTTC. It is translated as CASSPRQGPHNEQFF.

This chain links TRBV2 with TRBJ1-1, with a tentative D call TRBD1 (5 bases). V lost 4 bases and J lost 4, with 10 bases in between. Per the germline V gene, CDR1 is SNHLY and CDR2 is FYNNEI. CDR3 length: 13 residues. CDR3 in DNA: TGTGCCAGCAGTGGACAGTTTTCCACTGAAGCTTTCTTT. This sequence encodes CASSGQFSTEAFF.

This clone was seen a handful of times. The gene calls are TRBV5-4 and TRBJ1-1; D gene unclear. Trimming left V 0 bases short and J 1 base short, with 4 bases between. There are 13 residues in the CDR3. CDR1 is SGHNT and CDR2 is YYREEE in the germline V gene (reference sequence). As DNA, the CDR3 is TGTGCCAGCAGCTTGGACAGGAACACTGAAGCTTTCTTT. This sequence encodes CASSLDRNTEAFF.

The chain combines TRBV3-1 (or the pseudogene TRBV3-2) with TRBJ2-2, with TRBD2 identical over 8 bases. The CDR3 has 15 residues. The junction had 6 bases not matched to a gene; V was cut back by 5 bases and J by 4 bases. CDR1 and CDR2 from the germline V gene are LGHDT and YNNKEL (reference sequence). This CDR3 is CASSTRTSLTGELFF. The CDR3 nucleotides are TGTGCCAGCAGCACCCGGACTAGCCTCACCGGGGAGCTGTTTTTT.

This clone was observed a single time. The chain uses TRBV12-3 or TRBV12-4 and TRBJ2-1, with 7 bases identical to TRBD1. The CDR3 contains 13 residues. V trimming: 5 bases; J trimming: 11 bases; junction bases outside the gene matches: 9. The DNA of the CDR3 is TGTGCCAGCAGTCCTGGACAGGACTTTAAGCAGTTCTTC. Encoded protein: CASSPGQDFKQFF.

The genes are TRBV5-5 and TRBJ1-1; a possible D gene is TRBD1 (6 bases). Germline assignment: CDR1 SGHKS and CDR2 YYEKEE (reference sequence). CDR3 length: 15 amino acids. V was trimmed by 4 bases and J by 0 bases, leaving 13 bases between them. The CDR3 DNA sequence: TGTGCCAGCAGCCCGACCGGGACATTGAACACTGAAGCTTTCTTT. This codes for CASSPTGTLNTEAFF. The variable domain in full, with the rest retrieved from reference TRBV5-5 and TRBJ1-1, is DAGVTQSPTHLIKTRGQQVTLRCSPISGHKSVSWYQQVLGQGPQFIFQYYEKEERGRGNFPDRFSARQFPNYSSELNVNALLLGDSALYLCASSPTGTLNTEAFFGQGTRLTVV.